Listed below are T cell receptor beta chains from one sample, sequenced in a study of blood T cell repertoires in COVID-19. Sequencing used immunoSEQ multiplex PCR; TCRdb keeps in-frame clones, though not all of them. The data show under 150,000 clones, approximately 86% seen once. The specimen sequenced was PBMCs or T cells enriched from blood (not recorded which). These receptors came from a woman in her thirties or forties who had recovered from COVID-19. Each CDR3 is given with its conserved first and last residue. Clone sizes are given selectively: once, few, many, or a class where the clone is expanded.

. TRBV12-3/TRBV12-4 CASSPGQGGPLHF
. TRBV6-1 CASSERGGRAYNEQFF
few TRBV5-1 CASSGIRPGTGLWGSNTEAFF
. TRBV6-5 CASSYGGGAETQYF
. TRBV5-8 CASSFTWGGSSSNLHF
. TRBV27 CASSLSLNTSYEQYF
. TRBV7-9 CASSLQGGRTDTQYF
. TRBV28 CASSDRQGTAKNIQYF
. TRBV5-4 CASSGQGSLQTAFF
few TRBV11-3 CASSLEGQGGNEQFF
. TRBV7-8 CASSPPGSGEQYF